This T cell receptor beta chain appears in the sequencing data of a study of shared clonotypes between healthy human individuals. Study overall: The study enrolled two women and three men aged 18 to 49.

Germline-derived CDR1 and CDR2 are LNHDA and SQIVND (reference sequence). The CDR3 contains 11 residues. Spread over ten immunoSEQ deep assay plates, unsorted PBMC DNA underwent sequencing. Some clones are missing from TCRdb's copy, which holds only in-frame ones; the method was immunoSEQ multiplex PCR. The table records some 490,000 clones, around 73% of them present only once. The source material was PBMCs. The receptor was isolated from a woman between 40 and 55 years old in good health. Some clones in this sample may be carry-over from other donors' samples. The V and J genes are TRBV19 and TRBJ1-5; a weak D match, TRBD1 (5 bases). CDR3 sequence (DNA): TGTGCTAGGGAGGGGCCGGGGCCCCAGCATTTT. It is translated as CAREGPGPQHF.